This is a list of T cell receptor beta chains from one sample in a study of molecular identifiers for immune sequencing clone quantification. TCRdb used MiXCR to reprocess the PCR reads, holding one entry per CDR3 protein. The repertoire holds under 600,000 distinct CDR3 sequences, with about a fifth as singletons. The sequencing input was naive CD8+ T cells from blood, with Jurkat cell RNA spiked in. The receptors come from a human donor in good health. Some libraries in this study had Jurkat cell RNA spiked in. The CDR3 runs from the conserved cysteine through the conserved F or W. A D gene is named only where the DNA matches it firmly. A row's size may be missing; if present it is once, few, many or a size class.

TRBJ2-3 . . TRBV15 CATSSDKGGFTDTQYF TGTGCCACCAGCAGTGACAAGGGGGGATTCACAGATACGCAGTATTTT
TRBJ1-4 many . TRBV5-4 CASSSSGIQNEKLFF TGTGCCAGCAGCTCGTCGGGGATCCAAAATGAAAAACTGTTTTTT
TRBJ2-2 few . TRBV5-6 CASSPGPGGVGELFF TGTGCCAGCAGCCCGGGCCCCGGCGGGGTCGGGGAGCTGTTTTTT
TRBJ2-7 many . TRBV29-1 CSVWTESYEQYF TGCAGCGTATGGACAGAATCCTACGAGCAGTACTTC
TRBJ2-3 . . TRBV7-9 CASSPDGSIFTDTQYF TGTGCCAGCAGTCCAGACGGGTCGATTTTCACAGATACGCAGTATTTT
TRBJ2-5 . . TRBV7-2 CASSQGQAMTQYF TGTGCCAGCAGCCAGGGGCAGGCCATGACCCAGTACTTC
TRBJ2-4 . TRBD2 TRBV19 CASSIDGGGVNIQHF TGTGCCAGTAGTATAGATGGGGGGGGGGTGAACATTCAGCACTTC
TRBJ2-5 few . TRBV7-9 CASSPVEGIRETQYF TGTGCCAGCAGCCCCGTTGAAGGGATTAGAGAGACCCAGTACTTC
TRBJ1-5 . TRBD1 TRBV27 CASSWTGDSQPQHF TGTGCCAGCAGTTGGACAGGGGATAGTCAGCCCCAGCATTTT
TRBJ2-4 . . TRBV20-1 CSARGTLLDLWAESIFAQNIQYF TGCAGTGCTAGAGGGACTCTCCTAGACCTATGGGCCGAAAGTATTTTTGCTCAGAACATTCAGTACTTC
TRBJ2-2 few . TRBV7-9 CASTISAGELFF TGTGCCAGCACCATCTCCGCCGGGGAGCTGTTTTTT
TRBJ2-7 many TRBD2 TRBV14 CASSQDRGLDSYEQYF TGTGCCAGCAGCCAAGATCGGGGACTAGACTCCTACGAGCAGTACTTC
TRBJ2-2 few . TRBV24-1 CATSDGLELVNGELFF TGTGCCACCAGTGACGGACTGGAGCTAGTTAACGGGGAGCTGTTTTTT
TRBJ1-4 . . TRBV25-1 CASSDSSGKLFF TGTGCCAGCAGTGATTCTTCTGGAAAACTGTTTTTT
TRBJ2-1 few TRBD2 TRBV7-9 CASSLAPSGRANEQFF TGTGCCAGCAGCTTAGCCCCTAGCGGGAGAGCGAATGAGCAGTTCTTC
TRBJ2-5 . . TRBV5-4 CASSLMETQYF TGTGCCAGCAGCTTGATGGAGACCCAGTACTTC
TRBJ2-1 once . TRBV4-3 CASSQGGGIYNEQFF TGCGCCAGCAGCCAAGGCGGAGGGATATACAATGAGCAGTTCTTC
TRBJ2-5 few . TRBV5-6 CASSFPGRSQETQYF TGTGCCAGCAGCTTTCCGGGACGCAGTCAAGAGACCCAGTACTTC
TRBJ2-1 . TRBD2 TRBV7-9 CASSLGRGSSGIYNEQFF TGTGCCAGCAGCTTAGGCCGGGGGTCTAGCGGGATCTACAATGAGCAGTTCTTC
TRBJ2-7 many . TRBV30 CAWVSIDAYEQYF TGTGCCTGGGTGAGCATTGATGCCTACGAGCAGTACTTC
TRBJ1-1 many TRBD1 TRBV12-3/TRBV12-4 CASRLNLTGMRKAFF TGTGCCAGCAGACTTAACTTGACAGGGATGCGTAAAGCTTTCTTT
TRBJ2-1 . TRBD1 TRBV14 CASSQPDRGYNEQFF TGTGCCAGCAGCCAACCTGACAGGGGGTACAATGAGCAGTTCTTC
TRBJ1-4 many . TRBV7-6 CASSSADLRLFF TGTGCCAGCAGCTCTGCGGACTTGAGGCTGTTTTTT
TRBJ2-7 many . TRBV6-5 CASSTLTAPYEQYF TGTGCCAGCAGTACCCTGACTGCTCCCTACGAGCAGTACTTC